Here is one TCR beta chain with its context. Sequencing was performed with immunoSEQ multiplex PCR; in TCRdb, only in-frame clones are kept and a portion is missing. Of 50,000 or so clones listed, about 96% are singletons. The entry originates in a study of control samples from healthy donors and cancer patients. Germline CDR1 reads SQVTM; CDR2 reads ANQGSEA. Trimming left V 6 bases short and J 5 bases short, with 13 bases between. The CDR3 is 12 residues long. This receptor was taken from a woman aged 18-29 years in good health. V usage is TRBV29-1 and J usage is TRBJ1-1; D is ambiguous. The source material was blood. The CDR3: CSVAEGGTEAFF. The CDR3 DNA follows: TGCAGCGTAGCAGAAGGAGGAACTGAAGCTTTCTTT.